The 16 T cell receptor beta chains presented below share a single source sample, sequenced in a study of T cells in Graves' hyperthyroidism and ophthalmopathy. Amplified regions were TCR beta CDR3 sequences from RNA transcripts. RT-PCR in the first round (using the HTBI primer set) targeted the TCR CDR3. TCRdb analysed the multiplex PCR reads with MiXCR anew, one entry per CDR3 protein. The sample lists about 380,000 distinct CDR3 sequences, around an eighth seen once, with less than 25% in the top ten. The sequenced sample was blood. Source of these receptors: a young man with Graves' hyperthyroidism that later progressed to Graves' ophthalmopathy.

On this clonotype itself: At one end the junction does not follow the germline gene, possibly because of a read error. The chain recombines TRBV29-1 with TRBJ1-2; no reliable D call. This CDR3 has 15 amino acids. In germline, CDR1 is SQVTM, CDR2 ANQGSEA. The CDR3 DNA reads as TGCAGCGTAGAAGGCCCTACAGCAGCTAACTATGGCTACACCTTC. Its protein is CSVEGPTAANYGYTF.

This clonotype was counted at least ten times. This chain uses TRBV28 with TRBJ1-5; 11 nucleotides agree with TRBD1. V trimming: 5 bases; J trimming: 7 bases; junction bases outside the gene matches: 10. This CDR3 is built from 16 residues. Germline loops: CDR1 MDHEN, CDR2 SYDVKM. CDR3 in amino acids: CASSPFGQGALQPQHF. DNA of the CDR3: TGTGCCAGCAGTCCTTTTGGACAGGGGGCTTTGCAGCCCCAGCATTTT.

This clonotype was picked up a small number of times. The chain combines TRBV11-2 with TRBJ1-3, with 9 bases identical to TRBD1. Germline CDR1 and CDR2: SGHAT and FQNNGV. The CDR3 runs to 15 residues. Losses at the gene ends were 0 bases for V and 8 bases for J; bases not matched to a gene: 5. This chain's CDR3 is CASSLEGQGLYTIYF. The CDR3 DNA follows: TGTGCCAGCAGCTTAGAGGGACAGGGATTATACACCATATATTTT.

This clonotype was seen repeatedly, ten times or more. The V call is TRBV3-1, the J call TRBJ2-7; 12 nucleotides agree with TRBD1. Per the germline V gene, CDR1 is LGHDT and CDR2 is YNNKEL (reference sequence). This CDR3 spans 16 amino acids. The ends lost 3 bases at V and 0 bases at J; junction bases unmatched: 3. CDR3 DNA: TGTGCCAGCAGCCAGGGGGACAGGGGGCACTCCTACGAGCAGTACTTC. Translating it yields CASSQGDRGHSYEQYF.

This clonotype was counted between two and nine times. This sequence joins TRBV6-2 or TRBV6-3 and TRBJ2-2; D is unresolved. Germline CDR1 MNHEY, CDR2 SVGEGT. Trimming pared 8 bases from V and 0 bases from J, leaving 7 bases between. The CDR3 extends over 13 amino acids. CDR3 sequence (DNA): TGTGCCAGCCCTGATCCGAACACCGGGGAGCTGTTTTTT. Its translation is CASPDPNTGELFF.

The chain is built from TRBV10-3 and TRBJ1-6; D possibly corresponds to TRBD1 (6 bases). The CDR3 loop spans 13 amino acids. Germline V CDR1 and CDR2: ENHRY, SYGVKD. Trimming took off 10 bases at V and 8 bases at J, with 15 bases between the two ends. CDR3 in DNA: TGTGCCACCCGGGGGCTAGAAGATTCACCCCTCCACTTT. This encodes CATRGLEDSPLHF.

The chain has TRBV7-8 and TRBJ2-3, with a weak D call TRBD1 (7 bases). Germline lookup yields CDR1 SGHVS and CDR2 FQNEAQ. There are 14 residues in the CDR3. Trimming cost V 3 bases and J 6 bases, with 13 bases left between them. The CDR3 region has the DNA TGTGCCAGCAGCTTCTCCAGGGGGGCCGATACGCAGTATTTT. This translates into CASSFSRGADTQYF.

The chain combines TRBV20-1 with TRBJ1-1; D is unresolved. This CDR3 is 13 amino acids long. Per the germline V gene, CDR1 is DFQATT and CDR2 is SNEGSKA (reference sequence). With 8 bases removed from V and 2 bases from J, the gap between germline ends came to 15 bases. The CDR3 here is CSTSPRSNTEAFF. DNA for the CDR3: TGCAGTACCTCCCCCAGGAGCAACACTGAAGCTTTCTTT.

The V call is TRBV6-5, the J call TRBJ2-7, with 7 bases lining up with TRBD1. Trimming took 2 bases from V and 0 from J; bases not matched to a gene: 1. The CDR3 is 14 residues long. Germline V gene lookup returns CDR1 MNHEY and CDR2 SVGAGI. CDR3 region: CASSYQGDSYEQYF. CDR3 in DNA: TGTGCCAGCAGTTACCAGGGGGACTCCTACGAGCAGTACTTC.

J is TRBJ2-4 and V is TRBV20-1; 8 nucleotides agree with TRBD1. Looked up from germline, CDR1 is DFQATT and CDR2 is SNEGSKA (reference sequence). CDR3 length: 17 amino acids. The V segment lost 1 base and the J segment 0 bases; nucleotides outside the gene matches: 8. The DNA for the CDR3 is TGCAGTGCTAGAGTTGTCGGACAGGGAAGAGCCAAAAACATTCAGTACTTC. It specifies CSARVVGQGRAKNIQYF.

This clonotype was observed at least ten times. The V call is TRBV28, the J call TRBJ2-7; 8 bases fit TRBD1. V was clipped by 4 bases and J by 1 base; unmatched bases: 6. This CDR3 region has 15 residues. The germline gives CDR1 MDHEN, CDR2 SYDVKM. The CDR3 spells CASSSLTGASYEQYF. For the CDR3, the DNA is TGTGCCAGCAGTTCACTGACAGGGGCTTCCTACGAGCAGTACTTC. Based on the CDR3 plus reference TRBV28 and TRBJ2-7, the full variable domain is DVKVTQSSRYLVKRTGEKVFLECVQDMDHENMFWYRQDPGLGLRLIYFSYDVKMKEKGDIPEGYSVSREKKERFSLILESASTNQTSMYLCASSSLTGASYEQYFGPGTRLTVT.

This clonotype has ten or more counts. The CDR3 nucleotides are TGTGCCAGCAACAGCCTCGACAGATTTTTTCAGCCCCAGCATTTT. This codes for CASNSLDRFFQPQHF. The V gene is TRBV28, the J gene TRBJ1-5; D is possibly TRBD1 (5 bases). Trimming stripped 7 bases from V and 6 bases from J, with 19 bases between. Germline CDR1 reads MDHEN; CDR2 reads SYDVKM. The CDR3 contains 15 residues.

This clonotype was seen at least ten times. The chain combines TRBV28 with TRBJ2-3; TRBD1 matches 11 bases. From germline, CDR1 is MDHEN and CDR2 SYDVKM. The CDR3 covers 14 residues. V shed 6 bases, J shed 1 base, and the junction held 0 bases outside the gene matches. This CDR3 is CASRGQGGTDTQYF. For the CDR3, the DNA is TGTGCCAGCAGGGGACAGGGGGGCACAGATACGCAGTATTTT.

The chain joins TRBV4-1 to TRBJ2-7; 9 bases are a match to TRBD1. The CDR3 has 15 residues. The germline gives CDR1 MGHRA, CDR2 YSYEKL. V trimming: 6 bases; J trimming: 2 bases; junction bases outside the gene matches: 8. CDR3 DNA sequence: TGCGCCAGCAGTCCCCGGACAGGGGAGGCCTACGAGCAGTACTTC. Its protein product is CASSPRTGEAYEQYF.

This clonotype has ten or more counts. The chain uses TRBV7-9 and TRBJ2-7; the match to TRBD1 covers 7 bases. Per germline, CDR1 SEHNR and CDR2 FQNEAQ (reference sequence). This CDR3 has 15 amino acids. The V segment lost 5 bases and the J segment 1 base; nucleotides outside the gene matches: 8. The CDR3 loop reads CASSRRRQGSYEQYF. The CDR3 region has the DNA TGTGCCAGCAGCCGCCGTCGACAGGGATCCTACGAGCAGTACTTC. The variable domain in full, completed from reference TRBV7-9 and TRBJ2-7, reads DTGVSQNPRHKITKRGQNVTFRCDPISEHNRLYWYRQTLGQGPEFLTYFQNEAQLEKSRLLSDRFSAERPKGSFSTLEIQRTEQGDSAMYLCASSRRRQGSYEQYFGPGTRLTVT.

Concerning this clonotype: This could be a read error, since a much larger clone is one nucleotide away. The gene calls are TRBV20-1 and TRBJ2-7, with unresolved D. Trimming removed 6 bases from V and 3 bases from J, with 21 bases in between. The germline gives CDR1 DFQATT, CDR2 SNEGSKA (reference sequence). The length of the CDR3 is 15 residues. The CDR3 nucleotides read TGCAGTGCAAAAAGGGTCTGGGAATGCGACTACGAGCAGTACTTC. Amino acid sequence: CSAKRVWECDYEQYF.